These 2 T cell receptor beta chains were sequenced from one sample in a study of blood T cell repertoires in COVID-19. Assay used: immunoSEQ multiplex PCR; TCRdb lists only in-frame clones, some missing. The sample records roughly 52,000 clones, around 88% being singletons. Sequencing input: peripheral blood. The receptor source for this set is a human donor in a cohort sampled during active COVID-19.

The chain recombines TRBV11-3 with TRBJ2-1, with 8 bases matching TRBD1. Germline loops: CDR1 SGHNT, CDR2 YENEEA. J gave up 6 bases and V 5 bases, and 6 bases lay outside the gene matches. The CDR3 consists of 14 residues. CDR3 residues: CASSPHRGSNEQFF. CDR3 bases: TGTGCCAGCAGCCCTCACAGGGGGAGCAATGAGCAGTTCTTC.

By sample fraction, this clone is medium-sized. The CDR3 loop is CAFSGTDTQYF. CDR3 DNA: TGTGCCTTTAGCGGCACAGATACGCAGTATTTT. The chain has TRBV30 and TRBJ2-3, with D tentatively TRBD2 (5 bases). Per germline, CDR1 GTSNPN and CDR2 SVGIG (reference sequence). This CDR3 is built from 11 residues. V was shortened by 7 bases and J by 1 base, with 6 bases between the two germline ends.